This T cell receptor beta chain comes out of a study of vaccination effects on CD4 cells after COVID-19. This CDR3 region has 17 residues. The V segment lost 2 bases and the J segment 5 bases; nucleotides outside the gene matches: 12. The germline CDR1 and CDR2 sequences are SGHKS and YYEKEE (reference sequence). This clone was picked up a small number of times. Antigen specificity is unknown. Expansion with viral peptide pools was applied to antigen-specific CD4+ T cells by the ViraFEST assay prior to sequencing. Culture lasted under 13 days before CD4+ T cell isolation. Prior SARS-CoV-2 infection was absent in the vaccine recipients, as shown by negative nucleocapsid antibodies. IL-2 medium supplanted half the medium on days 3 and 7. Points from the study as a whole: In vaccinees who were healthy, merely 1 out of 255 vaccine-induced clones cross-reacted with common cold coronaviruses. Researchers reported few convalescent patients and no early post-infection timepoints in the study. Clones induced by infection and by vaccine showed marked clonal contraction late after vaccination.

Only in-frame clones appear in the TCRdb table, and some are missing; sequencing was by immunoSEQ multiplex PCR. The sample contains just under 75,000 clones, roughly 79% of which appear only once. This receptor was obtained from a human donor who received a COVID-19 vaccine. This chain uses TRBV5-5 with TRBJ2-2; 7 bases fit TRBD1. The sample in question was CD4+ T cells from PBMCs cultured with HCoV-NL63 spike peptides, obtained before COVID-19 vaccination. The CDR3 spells CASSLGWETGRTGELFF. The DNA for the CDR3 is TGTGCCAGCAGCTTAGGTTGGGAGACAGGGCGGACCGGGGAGCTGTTTTTT.